Listed below are T cell receptor beta chains from one sample, sequenced in a study of blood T cell repertoires in COVID-19. TCRdb's table, derived via immunoSEQ multiplex PCR, lists solely in-frame clones and lacks some. The table includes 250,000 to 300,000 clones, 83% detected once. Sequencing used peripheral blood. These receptors were taken from a man aged 60 to 75 who had recovered from COVID-19. CDR3s include the opening cysteine and the closing phenylalanine or tryptophan. The D gene is left open where the match is weak. The size entry is marked missing in some rows and otherwise reads once, few, many or a size class.

v_gene	abundance	j_gene	d_gene	CDR3aa	CDR3nt
TRBV29-1	few	TRBJ1-2	-	CSVHDSVYGYTF	TGCAGCGTGCATGACTCCGTCTATGGCTACACCTTC
TRBV12-5	-	TRBJ1-1	-	CASGLLPGALNTEAFF	TGTGCTAGTGGTTTGTTGCCAGGGGCACTGAACACTGAAGCTTTCTTT
TRBV27	few	TRBJ1-3	-	CASKVEASGNTIYF	TGTGCCAGCAAAGTGGAGGCCTCTGGAAACACCATATATTTT
TRBV19	-	TRBJ2-5	TRBD1	CASSGDRVSETQYF	TGTGCCAGTAGCGGAGACAGGGTGTCAGAGACCCAGTACTTC
TRBV2	-	TRBJ1-1	-	CASSEDFRGGTEAFF	TGTGCCAGCAGTGAAGATTTTAGGGGGGGTACTGAAGCTTTCTTT
TRBV2	once	TRBJ2-7	-	CASSPGRTYEQYF	TGTGCCAGCAGTCCCGGGAGAACCTACGAGCAGTACTTC
TRBV11-3	-	TRBJ2-2	-	CASSLEYSGELFF	TGTGCCAGCAGCTTAGAGTACTCCGGGGAGCTGTTTTTT
TRBV12-3/TRBV12-4	few	TRBJ2-2	-	CAWRGNTGELFF	TGTGCGTGGAGGGGGAACACCGGGGAGCTGTTTTTT
TRBV3-1/TRBV3-2	-	TRBJ2-5	TRBD2	CASSRDWDEAGDSQETQYF	TGTGCCAGCAGCAGAGACTGGGATGAGGCGGGAGATAGTCAAGAGACCCAGTACTTC
TRBV11-1	-	TRBJ1-6	-	CASSLSSSSYNSPLHF	TGTGCCAGCAGCTTATCCTCCAGCTCCTATAATTCACCCCTCCACTTT
TRBV27	-	TRBJ1-2	TRBD1	CASSLVGQGYGYTF	TGTGCCAGCAGTTTAGTCGGACAGGGCTATGGCTACACCTTC
TRBV6-2/TRBV6-3	-	TRBJ1-1	TRBD1	CASSSRGTGVTEAFF	TGTGCCAGCAGCTCCAGGGGGACAGGCGTCACTGAAGCTTTCTTT
TRBV19	-	TRBJ2-7	-	CASSISFDYLYEQYF	TGTGCCAGTAGTATTTCTTTCGACTACCTCTACGAGCAGTACTTC
TRBV2	-	TRBJ1-6	-	CASSVRSSYNSPLHF	TGTGCCAGCAGTGTGAGGAGCTCCTATAATTCACCCCTCCACTTT
TRBV6-5	-	TRBJ2-1	TRBD1	CASGVQGANYNEQFF	TGTGCCAGCGGCGTTCAGGGGGCCAACTACAATGAGCAGTTCTTC
TRBV5-1	few	TRBJ2-5	-	CASTSGPGEETQYF	TGCGCCAGCACCTCCGGACCCGGGGAGGAGACCCAGTACTTC
TRBV12-3/TRBV12-4	-	TRBJ1-5	-	CASRGGSGQPQHF	TGTGCCAGCAGGGGCGGCAGCGGGCAGCCCCAGCATTTT
TRBV5-8	-	TRBJ1-5	-	CASSLGSGLGGQPQHF	TGTGCCAGCAGCTTGGGTTCCGGCCTCGGGGGTCAGCCCCAGCATTTT
TRBV29-1	-	TRBJ1-2	-	CSVETDSHIYGYTF	TGCAGCGTTGAAACGGACAGCCACATCTATGGCTACACCTTC
TRBV5-1	-	TRBJ2-1	TRBD2	CASSTGLADNEQFF	TGCGCCAGCAGCACGGGACTAGCGGACAATGAGCAGTTCTTC
TRBV12-3/TRBV12-4	once	TRBJ1-3	-	CAQQSLGRNTIYF	TGTGCCCAGCAGTCCCTGGGGCGGAACACCATATATTTT
TRBV5-8	-	TRBJ2-3	-	CASSLKFSGYTDTQYF	TGTGCCAGCAGCTTGAAGTTTAGCGGATACACAGATACGCAGTATTTT
TRBV7-9	-	TRBJ1-1	-	CASSLVGRMNTEAFF	TGTGCCAGCAGCTTAGTGGGCCGAATGAACACTGAAGCTTTCTTT
TRBV18	-	TRBJ1-1	-	CASSPSQTGGSEAFF	TGTGCCAGCTCACCCTCCCAGACAGGCGGATCTGAAGCTTTCTTT
TRBV7-9	-	TRBJ2-5	TRBD1	CASSKEGTGPETQYF	TGTGCCAGCAGCAAAGAGGGGACAGGGCCGGAGACCCAGTACTTC
TRBV28	-	TRBJ1-1	-	CASSSAQGRSTAEAFF	TGTGCCAGCAGTTCCGCGCAGGGTAGATCAACGGCTGAAGCTTTCTTT
TRBV3-1/TRBV3-2	-	TRBJ2-7	-	CASSRSTGYEQYF	TGTGCCAGCAGCCGGAGTACTGGCTACGAGCAGTACTTC
TRBV28	-	TRBJ1-6	TRBD1	CASNAPGGPYNSPLHF	TGTGCCAGCAATGCCCCAGGGGGCCCCTATAATTCACCCCTCCACTTT
TRBV19	-	TRBJ2-4	TRBD1	CASSIGQGAKNIQYF	TGTGCCAGTAGTATCGGACAGGGGGCCAAAAACATTCAGTACTTC
TRBV29-1	-	TRBJ2-7	TRBD2	CSARTSGAYEQYF	TGCAGCGCCAGGACTAGCGGGGCCTACGAGCAGTACTTC
TRBV4-1	-	TRBJ2-1	TRBD2	CASSHGLAGGFEQFF	TGCGCCAGCAGCCACGGACTAGCGGGGGGGTTTGAGCAGTTCTTC
TRBV12-3/TRBV12-4	-	TRBJ2-2	-	CASSLSMGGLFF	TGTGCCAGCAGTCTTTCAATGGGGGGGCTGTTTTTT
TRBV2	-	TRBJ1-1	TRBD1	CASSHRTGQEEAFF	TGTGCCAGCAGCCACAGGACAGGGCAGGAGGAAGCTTTCTTT
TRBV7-6	-	TRBJ1-6	TRBD1	CASSPGTGSNSPLHF	TGTGCCAGCAGCCCAGGGACAGGGTCCAATTCACCCCTCCACTTT
TRBV7-3	-	TRBJ2-1	-	CASSFRVYNEQFF	TGTGCCAGCAGCTTTCGGGTTTACAATGAGCAGTTCTTC
TRBV28	-	TRBJ2-5	TRBD1	CASSLLPGQEEETQYF	TGTGCCAGCAGTTTGCTACCGGGACAGGAAGAAGAGACCCAGTACTTC
TRBV2	-	TRBJ2-1	-	CASSELPANEQFF	TGTGCCAGCAGTGAACTGCCAGCGAATGAGCAGTTCTTC
TRBV30	-	TRBJ1-1	-	CAWGADFTEAFF	TGTGCCTGGGGTGCGGACTTCACTGAAGCTTTCTTT
TRBV19	-	TRBJ1-1	TRBD1	CASSTVTGTEAFF	TGTGCCAGTAGTACCGTGACAGGGACTGAAGCTTTCTTT
TRBV4-1	-	TRBJ1-1	TRBD1	CASSQASGRGDTEAFF	TGCGCCAGCAGCCAAGCGTCGGGCAGGGGGGACACTGAAGCTTTCTTT